This T cell receptor beta chain originates from a study of T-cell memory formation after mild COVID-19. CDR3 length: 12 amino acids. Deletions cut 4 bases from V and 4 bases from J, with 8 bases between. Germline V lookup: CDR1 DFQATT, CDR2 SNEGSKA (reference sequence). Findings and caveats of the study: Among contracting clones, CD4+ were mainly CM/EM and CD8+ enriched in EMRA.

Constant-segment primers and 5'RACE yielded cDNA libraries for TCR alpha and TCR beta, each carrying sample barcodes and UMIs. TCRdb analysed the 5' RACE reads with MiXCR anew, one entry per CDR3 protein. The table has about 390,000 distinct CDR3 sequences, roughly 20% seen once. Note on this clonotype: Its antigen is not identified.

Sequencing was performed on PBMCs or a T cell subset sorted from them (not recorded which). The chain carries TRBV20-1 and TRBJ1-5, with D unresolved. The TCR comes from an adult woman who had mild COVID-19 (a few samples of this study predate the infection). Cell type and time point are not known. In DNA form, the CDR3 reads TGCAGTGCTATACAGAGTAATCAGCCCCAGCATTTT. Translating it yields CSAIQSNQPQHF.